One sample yielded the 18 T cell receptor beta chains listed below, sequenced in a study of CD8 T cells in ankylosing spondylitis. General study results and limits: Roughly eight highly homologous variants made up a TCR beta motif, and this motif appeared characteristic of ankylosing spondylitis blood.

No antigen has been identified for these receptors. TCRdb re-called the 5' RACE reads through MiXCR, storing one row per CDR3 protein. The table lists some 220,000 distinct CDR3 sequences, about 7.3% of them singletons. Specimen: blood, either unsorted or a sorted T cell fraction (not recorded which). The receptors were sampled from a male donor with ankylosing spondylitis.

The table lists this clonotype with many counts. The genes are TRBV5-1 and TRBJ2-1; D is ambiguous. Trimming stripped 4 bases from V and 4 bases from J, with 9 bases between. The CDR3 covers 13 residues. The germline V gene has CDR1 SGHRS and CDR2 YFSETQ. The CDR3 region has the DNA TGCGCCAGCAGCCTTCCGGGTTACAATGAGCAGTTCTTC. Translation: CASSLPGYNEQFF.

The rearrangement joins TRBV6-1 to TRBJ1-2; D gene unclear. V shed 8 bases and J shed 2 bases, with 12 bases lying between them. This CDR3 region has 13 residues. Germline-derived CDR1 and CDR2 are MNHNS and SASEGT. Here the CDR3 DNA reads TGTGCCAGCCCTGCCGAGGCCAACTATGGCTACACCTTC. Translated, it gives CASPAEANYGYTF.

This clonotype has a count of ten or more. The V gene is TRBV27, the J gene TRBJ2-7; 7 bases match TRBD1. The V gene's germline CDR1 is MNHEY and CDR2 SMNVEV (reference sequence). V was clipped by 3 bases and J by 6 bases; unmatched bases: 14. The CDR3 length is 16 residues. CDR3 DNA sequence: TGTGCCAGCAGTTTGGTAAATGCCAGGGGGAGCTCCGAGCAGTACTTC. This translates into CASSLVNARGSSEQYF.

This clonotype was seen ten or more times. The chain carries TRBV5-5 and TRBJ2-2; tentatively, D is TRBD1 (6 bases). V was shortened by 4 bases and J by 6 bases, with 22 bases between the two germline ends. The CDR3 covers 17 residues. Per the germline V gene, CDR1 is SGHKS and CDR2 is YYEKEE (reference sequence). The CDR3 loop is CASSPNPTGYIPGELFF. The CDR3 nucleotides read TGTGCCAGCAGCCCCAACCCCACAGGGTACATCCCCGGGGAGCTGTTTTTT.

This clonotype was picked up many times. This chain connects TRBV20-1 to TRBJ2-1; possibly TRBD1 or TRBD2 for D (5 bases each). Trimming cost V 1 base and J 3 bases, with 22 bases left between them. The CDR3 is 18 amino acids. The germline gives CDR1 DFQATT, CDR2 SNEGSKA (reference sequence). In DNA form, the CDR3 reads TGCAGTGCTAGAGTTGATGGCTTTTCGGGACCAGACTACAATGAGCAGTTCTTC. Residues: CSARVDGFSGPDYNEQFF.

This clonotype appeared many times. The chain recombines TRBV6-1 with TRBJ2-1; 7 bases line up with TRBD2. J lost 5 bases, V lost 6 bases, and 10 bases had no gene match. The CDR3 sequence is 15 residues long. In germline, CDR1 is MNHNS, CDR2 SASEGT. The CDR3 nucleotides read TGTGCCAGCAGGCAAACCGGGACTAACCACAATGAGCAGTTCTTC. Translation gives CASRQTGTNHNEQFF.

This clonotype was seen at least ten times. The chain couples TRBV27 to TRBJ2-2, with a tentative D call TRBD2 (6 bases). V was cut by 6 bases and J by 3 bases, with 17 bases left in between. This CDR3 spans 16 amino acids. Germline CDR1 and CDR2: MNHEY and SMNVEV (reference sequence). The CDR3 loop reads CASSSRGLEDTGELFF. For the CDR3, the DNA is TGTGCCAGCAGCTCGAGGGGACTCGAAGACACCGGGGAGCTGTTTTTT.

This clonotype was seen once. CDR3 nucleotide sequence: TGTGCCACCAGTGGTCTCCCGGGACTAGCGGGAGATGGAGAGACCCAGTACTTC. Translation: CATSGLPGLAGDGETQYF. V is TRBV24-1 and J is TRBJ2-5; 14 positions agree with TRBD2. Losses at the gene ends were 5 bases for V and 4 bases for J; bases not matched to a gene: 11. The germline CDR1 and CDR2 sequences are KGHDR and SFDVKD. The CDR3 has 18 residues.

This clonotype was recorded many times. The J gene is TRBJ1-1, the V gene TRBV6-5, with D possibly being TRBD1 (5 bases). This CDR3 region has 14 residues. The germline V and J ends were trimmed by 5 bases and 1 base, with 11 bases remaining between them. CDR1 and CDR2 (germline): MNHEY, SVGAGI. The CDR3 DNA reads as TGTGCCAGCAGTCCCTGGGGGGAGAACACTGAAGCTTTCTTT. As protein: CASSPWGENTEAFF.

In its sample, this clonotype was seen many times. The chain combines TRBV27 with TRBJ2-1, with TRBD1 matching 9 bases. The CDR3 has 14 residues. Germline CDR1 and CDR2: MNHEY and SMNVEV (reference sequence). With 6 bases clipped from V and 6 bases from J, the junction kept 6 bases outside the gene matches. The DNA of the CDR3 is TGTGCCAGCAGGCTACAGGGGGCCATCAATGAGCAGTTCTTC. It translates to CASRLQGAINEQFF.

This clonotype appeared a few times. V usage is TRBV6-1 and J usage is TRBJ1-5; possibly TRBD1 for D (6 bases). The CDR3 covers 13 residues. Trimming took off 5 bases at V and 5 bases at J, with 10 bases between the two ends. The germline gives CDR1 MNHNS, CDR2 SASEGT. The CDR3 region has the DNA TGTGCCAGCAGTACGTACAGGGATCAGCCCCAGCATTTT. As protein: CASSTYRDQPQHF.

This clonotype was detected ten times or more. The rearrangement links TRBV5-8 to TRBJ2-7; 9 nucleotides line up with TRBD1. Germline V lookup: CDR1 SGHTS, CDR2 YDEGEE. V gave up 5 bases and J gave up 4 bases; unmatched junction bases: 10. The CDR3 runs to 15 residues. As DNA, the CDR3 is TGTGCCAGCAGTCTGGAAGGGACAGGGACTTACGAGCAGTACTTC. It encodes CASSLEGTGTYEQYF.

In this sample, this clonotype turned up many times. The V and J genes are TRBV29-1 and TRBJ1-2; 7 bases match TRBD1. This CDR3 has 13 residues. Germline-derived CDR1 and CDR2 are SQVTM and ANQGSEA. V was pared by 6 bases and J by 6 bases, with 10 bases of the junction left unmatched. CDR3 nucleotides: TGCAGCGTACCTGGACAGGAACAAAATGGCTACACCTTC. It yields the protein CSVPGQEQNGYTF.

The rearrangement joins TRBV7-6 to TRBJ1-4; D gene uncertain. Trimming pared 5 bases from V and 9 bases from J, leaving 10 bases between. Germline CDR1 and CDR2: SGHVS and FNYEAQ. The CDR3 runs 12 residues. Written as DNA, the CDR3 is TGTGCCAGCAGCCGAGGACCCAAAAAACTGTTTTTT. Protein: CASSRGPKKLFF.

This clonotype was detected only a few times. The genes are TRBV19 and TRBJ1-2; D remains unclear. Deletions cut 5 bases from V and 0 bases from J, with 10 bases between. Germline values: CDR1 LNHDA, CDR2 SQIVND (reference sequence). The CDR3 is made up of 14 amino acids. This CDR3 is CASSLGIANYGYTF. In DNA, the CDR3 is TGTGCCAGTAGTTTGGGAATAGCTAACTATGGCTACACCTTC.

There are a few counts of this clonotype. This chain uses TRBV6-7 with TRBJ1-5; perhaps TRBD1 as D (5 bases). TRBV6-7 is identified as an open reading frame with a role that is uncertain. The ends were cut back, 2 bases at V and 0 bases at J, with 17 bases in the middle. The CDR3 runs 18 residues. The CDR3 loop reads CASSYTGGDSYSNQPQHF. The DNA of the CDR3 is TGTGCCAGCAGTTACACGGGGGGAGACAGTTATAGCAATCAGCCCCAGCATTTT.

This clonotype was seen at least ten times. The rearrangement links TRBV27 to TRBJ1-2; D gene unclear. The germline CDR1 and CDR2 sequences are MNHEY and SMNVEV (reference sequence). The CDR3 spans 13 residues. The ends were cut back, 2 bases at V and 3 bases at J, with 7 bases in the middle. This chain's CDR3 is CASSLKRYYGYTF. Written as DNA, the CDR3 is TGTGCCAGCAGTTTAAAACGCTACTATGGCTACACCTTC.

In this sample, this clonotype turned up many times. The chain joins TRBV5-1 to TRBJ2-7; 10 nucleotides line up with TRBD2. Unmatched junction bases numbered 3, after V lost 0 bases and J lost 3 bases. The germline V gene encodes CDR1 SGHRS and CDR2 YFSETQ. The CDR3 runs to 15 residues. DNA for the CDR3: TGCGCCAGCAGCTTGGAGCCTAGCGGGAGCTACGAGCAGTACTTC. The encoded protein is CASSLEPSGSYEQYF.